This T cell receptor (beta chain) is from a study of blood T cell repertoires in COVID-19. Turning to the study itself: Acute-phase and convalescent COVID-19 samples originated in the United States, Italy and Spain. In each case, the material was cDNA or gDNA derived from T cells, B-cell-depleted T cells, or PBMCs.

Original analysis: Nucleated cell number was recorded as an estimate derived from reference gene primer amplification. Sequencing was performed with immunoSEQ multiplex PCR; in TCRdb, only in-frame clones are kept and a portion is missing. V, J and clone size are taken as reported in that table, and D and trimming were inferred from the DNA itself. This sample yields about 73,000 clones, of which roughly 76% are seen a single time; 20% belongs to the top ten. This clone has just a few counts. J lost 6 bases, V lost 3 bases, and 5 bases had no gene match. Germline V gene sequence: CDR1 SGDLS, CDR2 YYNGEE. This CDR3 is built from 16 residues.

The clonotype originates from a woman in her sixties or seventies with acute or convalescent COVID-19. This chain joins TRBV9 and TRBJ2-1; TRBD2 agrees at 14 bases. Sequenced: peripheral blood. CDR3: CASSGTGTSGSNEQFF. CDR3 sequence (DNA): TGTGCCAGCAGCGGCACCGGGACTAGCGGGAGCAATGAGCAGTTCTTC.